This TCR beta chain was retrieved from a study of T-cell memory formation after mild COVID-19. Points from the study as a whole: Certain responding clones were present in pre-infection memory, suggesting participation of cross-reactive memory. CD8+ contracting clones occupied EMRA, while CD4+ ones occupied mainly CM and EM.

TCR alpha and TCR beta cDNA libraries carrying sample barcodes and UMIs were produced by 5'RACE using constant-segment primers. One entry per CDR3 protein results from TCRdb running MiXCR on the 5' RACE reads. The sample gives approximately 250,000 distinct CDR3 sequences, 16% of which show up once; 20% to 25% is in the top ten. As regards this clonotype: The antigen is not known.

This CDR3 has 16 amino acids. Germline CDR1 MGHRA, CDR2 YSYEKL. Trimming stripped 0 bases from V and 7 bases from J, with 13 bases between. Sequenced input: PBMCs or a T cell subset sorted from them (not recorded which). This sequence was found in a man aged 18 to 30 who had mild COVID-19 (a few samples of this study predate the infection). Cell type and time point are not known. The V gene is TRBV4-1, the J gene TRBJ1-6; possible D gene TRBD1, 5 bases. CDR3 bases: TGCGCCAGCAGCCAAGATGCTGACAGAGGGAATTCACCCCTCCACTTT. It translates to CASSQDADRGNSPLHF.